Listed below are T cell receptor beta chains from one sample, sequenced in a study of control samples from healthy donors and cancer patients. Generated by immunoSEQ multiplex PCR, the TCRdb table keeps only in-frame clones and is missing some. The table includes 97,000 or so clones, around 92% detected once. The sequenced material came from blood. These TCRs come from a young woman in good health. The CDR3 runs from the conserved cysteine through the conserved F or W. A D gene is named only where the DNA matches it firmly. Clone size is not always given. Where it is, it says once, few, many or a class for expanded clones.

j_call,clone_size,v_call,d_call,cdr3_nt,cdr3_aa
TRBJ2-1,.,TRBV3-1/TRBV3-2,.,TGTGCCAGCAGCCAAGATCCAGTATACAATGAGCAGTTCTTC,CASSQDPVYNEQFF
TRBJ1-2,.,TRBV4-3,.,TGCGCCAGCAGCTTGGAGATACAGGGTAGCGGCTACACCTTC,CASSLEIQGSGYTF
TRBJ2-1,.,TRBV4-3,.,TGCGCCAGCAGCCCTTTGGGACTCCCCTACAATGAGCAGTTCTTC,CASSPLGLPYNEQFF
TRBJ2-1,once,TRBV7-2,TRBD2,TGTGCCAGCCGCGCCCCTTTCGGACTAGCCGGCAATGAGCAGTTCTTC,CASRAPFGLAGNEQFF
TRBJ2-3,.,TRBV5-6,.,TGTGCCAGCAGCTACACAGATACGCAGTATTTT,CASSYTDTQYF
TRBJ1-5,.,TRBV28,.,TGTGCCAGCAGGGGGCACGGGGATCAGCCCCAGCATTTT,CASRGHGDQPQHF
TRBJ1-2,.,TRBV24-1,.,TGTGCCACCAGTGAAAGCAGGGGTTATGGCTACACCTTC,CATSESRGYGYTF
TRBJ2-2,.,TRBV5-5,.,TGTGCCAGCAGCTTAGGTGACACCGGGGAGCTGTTTTTT,CASSLGDTGELFF
TRBJ1-5,few,TRBV2,.,TGTGCCAGCAGTCGGGACACTAATAGCAATCAGCCCCAGCATTTT,CASSRDTNSNQPQHF
TRBJ2-7,.,TRBV6-5,TRBD1,TGTGCCAGCAGAACAGGACAGGGGTCGGTCTACGAGCAGTACTTC,CASRTGQGSVYEQYF
TRBJ2-2,.,TRBV9,TRBD2,TGTGCCAGCAGCGTGGGGGTCCCGGGGGGGCCCCACACCGGGGAGCTGTTTTTT,CASSVGVPGGPHTGELFF
TRBJ1-5,.,TRBV7-9,TRBD1,TGTGCCAGCAGTCGGACAGGCTCAGGGCAGCCCCAGCATTTT,CASSRTGSGQPQHF
TRBJ1-6,.,TRBV7-2,.,TGTGCCAGCAGCTTTTTAGGGACTAATTCACCCCTCCACTTT,CASSFLGTNSPLHF
TRBJ1-3,.,TRBV6-5,.,TGTGCCAGCAGTCTAGAACTCGGAAACACCATATATTTT,CASSLELGNTIYF
TRBJ1-6,once,TRBV30,.,TGTGCCTGGAGTGAACAGGGCGAAAATTCACCCCTCCACTTT,CAWSEQGENSPLHF
TRBJ1-6,.,TRBV27,.,TGTGCCAGCAGTCCCCCCTCTAGCTCACCCCTCCACTTT,CASSPPSSSPLHF
TRBJ1-1,.,TRBV19,.,TGTGCCAGTAACTGGGGGATTACGAACACTGAAGCTTTCTTT,CASNWGITNTEAFF
TRBJ2-3,.,TRBV4-1,.,TGCGCCAGCAGCTCCCGTCCCTCATACGGGACAGATACGCAGTATTTT,CASSSRPSYGTDTQYF
TRBJ1-1,.,TRBV12-3/TRBV12-4,TRBD1,TGTGCCAGCAGACACCGGGACAGTGAAGCTTTCTTT,CASRHRDSEAFF
TRBJ2-1,.,TRBV19,.,TGTGCCAGTAGTATAATATTGAGCCCAACCTACAATGAGCAGTTCTTC,CASSIILSPTYNEQFF
TRBJ2-1,.,TRBV6-4,TRBD2,TGTGCCAGCAGTGACCGAGCGGGAGCGGGCAATGAGCAGTTCTTC,CASSDRAGAGNEQFF
TRBJ2-5,once,TRBV27,.,TGTGCCAGCAGTGCTCGACAAGAGACCCAGTACTTC,CASSARQETQYF
TRBJ2-2,.,TRBV5-1,.,TGCGCCAGCAGGGGGGACTTGAACACCGGGGAGCTGTTTTTT,CASRGDLNTGELFF
TRBJ2-3,once,TRBV15,TRBD2,TGTGCCACCAGCAGCGCCGTAGCGGGTCTCAGAGATACGCAGTATTTT,CATSSAVAGLRDTQYF
TRBJ1-2,.,TRBV24-1,.,TGTGCCACCAGTGACCCCGGATTTAACTATGGCTACACCTTC,CATSDPGFNYGYTF
TRBJ2-1,.,TRBV7-2,TRBD2,TGTGCCAGCAGCTTGGCTAGCGGGACCTACAATGAGCAGTTCTTC,CASSLASGTYNEQFF
TRBJ1-4,once,TRBV11-2,.,TGTGCCAGCAGCCAAGGAGCGGTGGATGAAAAACTGTTTTTT,CASSQGAVDEKLFF